The clone carrying this T cell receptor beta chain appeared a single time. These data originate in a study of PD-L1 blockade in urothelial cancer. Time point: pretreatment peripheral blood. Trimming removed 6 bases at V and 0 bases at J, with 21 bases between. The CDR3 totals 18 residues. Germline V gene lookup returns CDR1 MDHEN and CDR2 SYDVKM. The protocol was immunoSEQ multiplex PCR, while the TCRdb copy is restricted to in-frame clones and leaves out a portion. The data contain about 74,000 clones, under 90% of them seen just once; the ten biggest clones take up over 4%. Sequenced material: PBMCs, taken around atezolizumab (anti-PD-L1) treatment. V usage is TRBV28 and J usage is TRBJ1-3; no clear D gene. The source is a man aged 70 or older with urothelial cancer. The CDR3 loop reads CASSSPSEADYSGNTIYF. DNA of the CDR3: TGTGCCAGCAGCAGCCCCAGTGAGGCAGACTACTCTGGAAACACCATATATTTT.